The sequence of this T cell receptor (beta chain) was determined in a study of shared clonotypes between healthy human individuals. With regard to this clone: What it binds is unknown.

HIV-negative, healthy adults without recent acute infections or vaccinations were the donors. Study findings and constraints: Only blood samples were collected, and tissue repertoires likely differ. Generation probabilities of non-shared clonotypes were lower (relative to those shared by all four donors).

Authors' analysis steps: Junction-only sequences without quality scores came from ImmunoSEQ, so filtering differed. This table comes from immunoSEQ multiplex PCR, and its TCRdb copy is limited to in-frame clones, with some not included. V and J calls and clone size are as listed in that table; D and trimming were resolved from the DNA. The sample has about 2.4 million clones; approximately 92% are singletons. The TCR sequence derives from a man younger than 30 in good health. Sequenced input: naive CD4+ T cells sorted from blood. Subset defined: CD45RA+ positively selected.

The DNA of the CDR3 is TGTGCCAGTACCAATGGGATGAATGAAAAACTGTTTTTT. Protein sequence: CASTNGMNEKLFF. The rearrangement links TRBV19 to TRBJ1-4; no reliable D call. Between the trimmed V and J ends, which lost 7 bases and 5 bases, there was a span of 11 bases. There are 13 residues in the CDR3. Germline V gene lookup returns CDR1 LNHDA and CDR2 SQIVND (reference sequence).